What follows are 4 T cell receptor beta chains derived from one specimen sequenced in a study of blood T cell repertoires in COVID-19. Clones were read by immunoSEQ multiplex PCR, and TCRdb kept only the in-frame ones, dropping some. The table has 250,000 to 300,000 clones, approximately 90% seen once; the top ten hold 2% to 2.5%. Sequenced sample: PBMCs or T cells enriched from blood (not recorded which). The receptors here all came from a woman aged 55-69 years in a cohort exposed to, infected with or recovered from COVID-19 (not recorded which).

The chain has TRBV18 and TRBJ2-2; TRBD2 matches at 8 bases. Germline loops: CDR1 KGHSH, CDR2 LQKENI. The CDR3 sequence is 16 residues long. J gave up 3 bases and V 4 bases, and 7 bases lay outside the gene matches. The CDR3 spells CASSLHRGGDTGELFF. As DNA, the CDR3 is TGTGCCAGCTCACTTCATCGGGGGGGAGACACCGGGGAGCTGTTTTTT.

This clone was seen only a few times. This chain connects TRBV7-8 to TRBJ2-7, with TRBD1 identical over 8 bases. Germline CDR1 reads SGHVS; CDR2 reads FQNEAQ. The CDR3 length is 14 residues. V shed 5 bases, J shed 1 base, and the junction held 4 bases outside the gene matches. CDR3 in amino acids: CASSGGQGSYEQYF. DNA of the CDR3: TGTGCCAGCAGCGGCGGACAGGGATCCTACGAGCAGTACTTC.

This clone showed up just once. The gene calls are TRBV18 and TRBJ1-2, with D maybe TRBD1 (6 bases). Germline V gene data show CDR1 as KGHSH and CDR2 as LQKENI. The length of the CDR3 is 12 residues. With 5 bases removed from V and 8 bases from J, the gap between germline ends came to 12 bases. CDR3 amino acids: CASSTDRFGYTF. The CDR3 DNA sequence: TGTGCCAGCTCAACCGACAGGTTCGGCTACACCTTC.

J is TRBJ2-7 and V is TRBV3-1 (or the pseudogene TRBV3-2), with TRBD2 identical over 14 bases. Germline CDR1 and CDR2: LGHDT and YNNKEL (reference sequence). The CDR3 is 18 residues long. The ends lost 2 bases at V and 2 bases at J; junction bases unmatched: 8. CDR3 protein: CASSQRPGLAGVPYEQYF. DNA of the CDR3: TGTGCCAGCAGCCAACGGCCGGGACTAGCGGGGGTGCCCTACGAGCAGTACTTC.